The 19 T cell receptor beta chains given below trace back to one sample, sequenced in a study of T cells in Graves' hyperthyroidism and ophthalmopathy. Amplified TCR beta CDR3 regions derived from RNA transcripts. Researchers ran a first-round RT-PCR on the TCR CDR3 using the HTBI primer set. TCRdb fed the multiplex PCR reads into MiXCR, producing one record per CDR3 protein. The data contain 600,000 to 850,000 distinct CDR3 sequences, around 20% of them singletons. Sequenced material: blood. Source of these receptors: a woman aged 45-60 years with Graves' hyperthyroidism that later progressed to Graves' ophthalmopathy.

This clonotype was seen only a few times. The rearrangement links TRBV7-2 to TRBJ2-5; D gene uncertain. Germline V gene sequence: CDR1 SGHTA, CDR2 FQGNSA. V was shortened by 1 base and J by 2 bases, with 8 bases between the two germline ends. This CDR3 is built from 14 residues. The CDR3 loop is CASSLEVGQETQYF. CDR3 in DNA: TGTGCCAGCAGCTTAGAGGTGGGGCAAGAGACCCAGTACTTC. Based on the CDR3 plus reference TRBV7-2 and TRBJ2-5, the full variable domain is GAGVSQSPSNKVTEKGKDVELRCDPISGHTALYWYRQSLGQGLEFLIYFQGNSAPDKSGLPSDRFSAERTGGSVSTLTIQRTQQEDSAVYLCASSLEVGQETQYFGPGTRLLVL.

This clonotype was detected only a few times. The chain uses TRBV9 and TRBJ1-1; D is uncertain. The CDR3 is 14 amino acids. Germline values: CDR1 SGDLS, CDR2 YYNGEE. V was cut by 4 bases and J by 6 bases, with 16 bases left in between. This chain's CDR3 is CASSPRNERSEAFF. The CDR3 DNA is TGTGCCAGCAGCCCCCGTAATGAACGTTCTGAAGCTTTCTTT.

The chain uses TRBV5-1 and TRBJ1-2; D might be TRBD1 (6 bases). Trimming left V 1 base short and J 4 bases short, with 26 bases between. Germline V gene lookup returns CDR1 SGHRS and CDR2 YFSETQ. The CDR3 sequence is 19 residues long. The CDR3 nucleotides are TGCGCCAGCAGCTTGTCCGTTCCGGTCGGGGGGCGCCCCGTCTATGGCTACACCTTC. Its translation is CASSLSVPVGGRPVYGYTF.

This chain connects TRBV9 to TRBJ2-1; maybe TRBD2 (6 bases). The CDR3 runs to 16 residues. Germline CDR1 and CDR2: SGDLS and YYNGEE. V was shortened by 0 bases and J by 3 bases, with 13 bases between the two germline ends. This CDR3 reads CASSVVSGGGYNEQFF. The CDR3 nucleotides read TGTGCCAGCAGCGTAGTTAGCGGCGGAGGCTACAATGAGCAGTTCTTC.

As to this clonotype: A much larger clone lies one base from this, so it may be a read error. This rearrangement joins TRBV6-2 or TRBV6-3 to TRBJ1-1; 8 bases align to TRBD1. Germline CDR1 is MNHEY and CDR2 is SVGEGT. The CDR3 loop spans 16 amino acids. V lost 5 bases and J lost 5; bases outside the gene matches: 13. CDR3 region: CASSDQKTGVETEAFF. The CDR3 DNA is TGTGCCAGCAGTGACCAGAAGACAGGGGTGGAGACTGAAGCTTTCTTT.

This clonotype was counted ten times or more. This chain joins TRBV5-1 and TRBJ1-1; D is ambiguous. CDR1 and CDR2 (germline): SGHRS, YFSETQ. The germline V and J ends were trimmed by 1 base and 3 bases, with 7 bases remaining between them. The CDR3 length is 13 residues. This chain's CDR3 is CASSLTYYTEAFF. CDR3 nucleotide sequence: TGCGCCAGCAGCTTGACATATTACACTGAAGCTTTCTTT.

This clonotype turned up a few times. The chain recombines TRBV29-1 with TRBJ2-7; D is undetermined. Germline loops: CDR1 SQVTM, CDR2 ANQGSEA. The V end lost 4 bases, the J end lost 5 bases, and 12 bases lay between the germline ends. This CDR3 region has 12 residues. CDR3 DNA sequence: TGCAGCGTTGGGCCCGGGCGGCACGAGCAGTACTTC. Protein: CSVGPGRHEQYF.

The chain combines TRBV5-8 with TRBJ1-2; D call uncertain. The length of the CDR3 is 12 residues. V was shortened by 1 base and J by 8 bases, with 9 bases between the two germline ends. Germline CDR1 and CDR2: SGHTS and YDEGEE. The CDR3 sequence: CASSLTERGYTF. In DNA, the CDR3 is TGTGCCAGCAGCTTGACCGAAAGGGGCTACACCTTC.

This clonotype was recorded a few times. The chain combines TRBV4-1 with TRBJ2-1, with TRBD2 matching 7 bases. This CDR3 has 14 amino acids. Germline V gene lookup returns CDR1 MGHRA and CDR2 YSYEKL. V was clipped by 1 base and J by 8 bases; unmatched bases: 5. Here the CDR3 DNA reads TGCGCCAGCAGCCAAGGGAAGCGGGACGATGAGCAGTTCTTC. Protein: CASSQGKRDDEQFF.

In this sample, this clonotype turned up many times. V and J are TRBV18 and TRBJ1-2; 7 bases agree with TRBD1. V trimming: 6 bases; J trimming: 4 bases; junction bases outside the gene matches: 5. The CDR3 runs 13 residues. CDR1 is KGHSH, CDR2 LQKENI, per germline. CDR3 nucleotide sequence: TGTGCCAGCTCCGTTGGGACAGCCTATGGCTACACCTTC. Amino acid sequence: CASSVGTAYGYTF.

This chain links TRBV20-1 with TRBJ2-3, with TRBD2 matching over 10 bases. Germline CDR1 reads DFQATT; CDR2 reads SNEGSKA (reference sequence). There are 18 residues in the CDR3. The J segment lost 2 bases and the V segment lost 1 base, leaving 12 bases of the junction unmatched. DNA of the CDR3: TGCAGTGCTAGAGTTCTAGCGGGGGACCTATTTTACACAGATACGCAGTATTTT. Encoded protein: CSARVLAGDLFYTDTQYF.

The V gene is TRBV20-1, the J gene TRBJ2-5, with TRBD2 matching over 12 bases. Germline trimming cut 0 bases from V and 5 bases from J; bases unmatched to any gene: 7. Germline-derived CDR1 and CDR2 are DFQATT and SNEGSKA (reference sequence). The CDR3 loop spans 16 amino acids. The CDR3 sequence: CSARDPIGLAGETQYF. The CDR3 DNA is TGCAGTGCTAGAGATCCGATAGGACTAGCGGGGGAGACCCAGTACTTC.

This clonotype was seen repeatedly, ten times or more. This chain connects TRBV20-1 to TRBJ1-5; no definite D call. V was clipped by 4 bases and J by 1 base, with 14 bases between them. The germline gives CDR1 DFQATT, CDR2 SNEGSKA (reference sequence). The CDR3 has 15 amino acids. The CDR3 spells CSAKGPNYSNQPQHF. CDR3 coding DNA: TGCAGTGCTAAAGGACCGAACTACAGCAATCAGCCCCAGCATTTT.

This clonotype was seen many times. This chain uses TRBV5-1 with TRBJ1-1, with D possibly TRBD1 on 6 matching bases. The CDR3 consists of 14 residues. Germline V lookup: CDR1 SGHRS, CDR2 YFSETQ. Trimming took 0 bases from V and 6 from J, leaving 12 bases between them. CDR3 in amino acids: CASSLADRTAEAFF. CDR3 DNA sequence: TGCGCCAGCAGCTTGGCCGACAGGACAGCTGAAGCTTTCTTT.

The V gene is TRBV7-3, the J gene TRBJ2-7; no clear D gene. Germline V gene lookup returns CDR1 SGHTA and CDR2 FQGTGA. The V and J ends lost 5 bases and 4 bases respectively, with 18 bases between them. This CDR3 has 15 residues. The CDR3 is CASSKEQGRRYEQYF. CDR3 nucleotides: TGTGCCAGCAGCAAGGAACAAGGACGGCGTTACGAGCAGTACTTC.

This clonotype was counted between two and nine times. This chain connects TRBV6-1 to TRBJ1-3; D remains unclear. The CDR3 sequence is 14 residues long. CDR1 is MNHNS, CDR2 SASEGT, per germline. Trimming shortened V by 5 bases and J by 0 bases, and 8 bases separated the two germline ends. The CDR3 coding sequence is TGTGCCAGCAGTCAGGATGCCTCTGGAAACACCATATATTTT. Protein sequence: CASSQDASGNTIYF.

The V call is TRBV19, the J call TRBJ2-5; D unclear. CDR1 is LNHDA, CDR2 SQIVND, per germline (reference sequence). Trimming removed 0 bases from V and 13 bases from J, with 21 bases in between. The CDR3 length is 15 residues. The CDR3 DNA reads as TGTGCCAGTAGTATAGAGAGAGGCCGGGTGAACCGTCTGTACTTC. As protein: CASSIERGRVNRLYF. The entire variable domain, with the rest obtained from reference TRBV19 and TRBJ2-5, is as follows: DGGITQSPKYLFRKEGQNVTLSCEQNLNHDAMYWYRQDPGQGLRLIYYSQIVNDFQKGDIAEGYSVSREKKESFPLTVTSAQKNPTAFYLCASSIERGRVNRLYFGPGTRLLVL.

The table lists this clonotype with a few counts. The rearrangement joins TRBV29-1 to TRBJ1-4, with D perhaps matching TRBD1 (5 bases). The CDR3 has 10 amino acids. Germline assignment: CDR1 SQVTM and CDR2 ANQGSEA. The CDR3 region is CSARGEKLFF. The DNA for the CDR3 is TGCAGTGCTAGGGGTGAAAAACTGTTTTTT.

The J gene is TRBJ1-1, the V gene TRBV20-1; no definite D call. Germline V CDR1 and CDR2: DFQATT, SNEGSKA (reference sequence). This CDR3 contains 13 residues. Trimming left V 6 bases short and J 1 base short, with 12 bases between. This CDR3 is CSAPSDGNTEAFF. Here the CDR3 DNA reads TGCAGTGCACCATCAGACGGGAACACTGAAGCTTTCTTT.